One and the same sample provided the 3 T cell receptor beta chains below, sequenced in a study of control samples from healthy donors and cancer patients. Libraries were prepared by immunoSEQ multiplex PCR; TCRdb keeps only in-frame clonotypes and omits some of them. The table includes tens of thousands of clones, roughly 87% detected once. The specimen was PBMCs. These TCRs come from a man aged 35 to 55 with colorectal cancer.

The table lists this clone with a count of one. The chain uses TRBV29-1 and TRBJ1-1, with TRBD1 matching over 8 bases. The CDR3 is 14 residues long. The germline V gene encodes CDR1 SQVTM and CDR2 ANQGSEA. The V gene end was trimmed by 8 bases and the J gene end by 1 base; junction bases not matched to a gene: 9. In DNA, the CDR3 is TGCAGCTCTTCCGGGCAGGGGGCGAACACTGAAGCTTTCTTT. Protein sequence: CSSSGQGANTEAFF.

CDR3 in DNA: TGTGCCAGCAGCTCAGTTTCAAATGAGCAGTTCTTC. Protein sequence: CASSSVSNEQFF. The rearrangement joins TRBV7-9 to TRBJ2-1; D call uncertain. Per germline, CDR1 SEHNR and CDR2 FQNEAQ (reference sequence). Trimming left V 4 bases short and J 7 bases short, with 8 bases between. The CDR3 has 12 residues.

The rearrangement joins TRBV19 to TRBJ2-7; tentatively, D is TRBD1 or TRBD2 (6 bases each). This CDR3 comprises 15 residues. Trimming shortened V by 5 bases and J by 5 bases, and 19 bases separated the two germline ends. The germline CDR1 and CDR2 sequences are LNHDA and SQIVND (reference sequence). In DNA, the CDR3 is TGTGCCAGTAGTCCCCGAGGGGGGCTAGCAAACGAGCAGTACTTC. Translated, it gives CASSPRGGLANEQYF.